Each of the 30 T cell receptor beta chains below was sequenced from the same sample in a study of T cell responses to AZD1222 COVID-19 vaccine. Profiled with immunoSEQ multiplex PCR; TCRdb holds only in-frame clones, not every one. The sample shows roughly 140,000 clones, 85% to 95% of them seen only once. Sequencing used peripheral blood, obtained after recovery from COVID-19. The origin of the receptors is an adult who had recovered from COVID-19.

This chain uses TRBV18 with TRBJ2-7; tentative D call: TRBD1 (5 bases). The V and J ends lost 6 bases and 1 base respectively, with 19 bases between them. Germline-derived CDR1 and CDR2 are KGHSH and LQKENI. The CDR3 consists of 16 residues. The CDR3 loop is CASSPQGQDTSYEQYF. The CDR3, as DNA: TGTGCCAGCTCTCCCCAAGGGCAGGACACATCCTACGAGCAGTACTTC.

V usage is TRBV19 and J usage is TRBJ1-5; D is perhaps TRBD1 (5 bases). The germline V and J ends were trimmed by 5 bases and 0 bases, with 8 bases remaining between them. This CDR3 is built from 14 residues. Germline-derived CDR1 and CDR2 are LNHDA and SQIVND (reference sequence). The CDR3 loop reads CASSLTVSNQPQHF. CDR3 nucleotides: TGTGCCAGTAGTCTGACAGTTAGCAATCAGCCCCAGCATTTT. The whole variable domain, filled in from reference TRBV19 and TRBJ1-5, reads DGGITQSPKYLFRKEGQNVTLSCEQNLNHDAMYWYRQDPGQGLRLIYYSQIVNDFQKGDIAEGYSVSREKKESFPLTVTSAQKNPTAFYLCASSLTVSNQPQHFGDGTRLSIL.

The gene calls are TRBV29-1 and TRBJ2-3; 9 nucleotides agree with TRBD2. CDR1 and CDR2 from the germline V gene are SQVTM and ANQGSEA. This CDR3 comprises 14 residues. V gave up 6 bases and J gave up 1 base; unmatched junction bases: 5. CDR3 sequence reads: CSVTSGPGTDTQYF. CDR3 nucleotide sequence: TGCAGCGTGACTAGCGGCCCTGGCACAGATACGCAGTATTTT.

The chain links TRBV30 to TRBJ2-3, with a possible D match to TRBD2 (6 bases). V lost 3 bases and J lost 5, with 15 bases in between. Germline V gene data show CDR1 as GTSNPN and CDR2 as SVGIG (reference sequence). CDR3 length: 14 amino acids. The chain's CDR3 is CAWSIRGFGDTQYF. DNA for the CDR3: TGTGCCTGGAGCATCCGGGGGTTTGGAGATACGCAGTATTTT.

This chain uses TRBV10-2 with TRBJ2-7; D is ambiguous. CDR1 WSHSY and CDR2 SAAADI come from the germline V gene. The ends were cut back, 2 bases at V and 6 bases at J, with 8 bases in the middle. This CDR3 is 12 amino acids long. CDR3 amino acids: CASSEPTGEQYF. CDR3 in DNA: TGCGCCAGCAGTGAGCCCACGGGCGAGCAGTACTTC.

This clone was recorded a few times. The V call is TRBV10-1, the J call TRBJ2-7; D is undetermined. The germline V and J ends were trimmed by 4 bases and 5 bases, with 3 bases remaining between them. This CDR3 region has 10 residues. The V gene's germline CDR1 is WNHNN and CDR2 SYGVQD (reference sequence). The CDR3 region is CASSGDEQYF. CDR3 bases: TGCGCCAGCAGTGGGGACGAGCAGTACTTC.

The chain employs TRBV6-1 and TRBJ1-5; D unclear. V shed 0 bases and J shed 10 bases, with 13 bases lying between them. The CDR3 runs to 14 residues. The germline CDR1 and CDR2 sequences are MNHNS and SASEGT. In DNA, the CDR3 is TGTGCCAGCAGTGAAGCTGGGAGAAGAAGACCCCAGCATTTT. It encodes CASSEAGRRRPQHF.

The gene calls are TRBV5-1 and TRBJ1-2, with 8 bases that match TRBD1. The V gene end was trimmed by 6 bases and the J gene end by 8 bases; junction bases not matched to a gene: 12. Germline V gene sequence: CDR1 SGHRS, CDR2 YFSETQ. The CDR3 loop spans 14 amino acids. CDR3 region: CASTSSQGAEGYTF. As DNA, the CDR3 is TGCGCCAGCACCTCCTCGCAGGGGGCGGAGGGCTACACCTTC.

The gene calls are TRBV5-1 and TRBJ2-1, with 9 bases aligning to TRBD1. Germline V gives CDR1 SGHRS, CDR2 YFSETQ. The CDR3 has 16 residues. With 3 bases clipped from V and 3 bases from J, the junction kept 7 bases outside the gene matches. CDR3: CASSSNTGGIYNEQFF. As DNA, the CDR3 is TGCGCCAGCAGCTCGAATACAGGGGGCATCTACAATGAGCAGTTCTTC.

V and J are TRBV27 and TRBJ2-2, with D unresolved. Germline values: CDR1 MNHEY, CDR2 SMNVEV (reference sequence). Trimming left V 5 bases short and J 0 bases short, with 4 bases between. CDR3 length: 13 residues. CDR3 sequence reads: CASSVANTGELFF. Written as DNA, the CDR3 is TGTGCCAGCAGTGTCGCGAACACCGGGGAGCTGTTTTTT.

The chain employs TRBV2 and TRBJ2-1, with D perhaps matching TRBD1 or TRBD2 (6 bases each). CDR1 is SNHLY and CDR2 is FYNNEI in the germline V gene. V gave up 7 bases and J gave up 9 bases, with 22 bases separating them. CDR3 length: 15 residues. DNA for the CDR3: TGTGCCAGCACCCCCGGGACGAGGGGGGCCATTGAGCAGTTCTTC. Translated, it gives CASTPGTRGAIEQFF.

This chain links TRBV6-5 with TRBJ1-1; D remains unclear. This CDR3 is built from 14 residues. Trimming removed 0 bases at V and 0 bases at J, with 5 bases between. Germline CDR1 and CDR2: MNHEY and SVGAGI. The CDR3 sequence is CASSYSPVNTEAFF. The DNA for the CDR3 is TGTGCCAGCAGTTACTCACCAGTGAACACTGAAGCTTTCTTT.

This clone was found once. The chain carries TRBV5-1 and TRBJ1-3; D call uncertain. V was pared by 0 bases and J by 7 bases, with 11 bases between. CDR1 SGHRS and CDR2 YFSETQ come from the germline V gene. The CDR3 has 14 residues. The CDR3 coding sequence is TGCGCCAGCAGCTTGGAAGGGAACCGGAACACCATATATTTT. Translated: CASSLEGNRNTIYF.

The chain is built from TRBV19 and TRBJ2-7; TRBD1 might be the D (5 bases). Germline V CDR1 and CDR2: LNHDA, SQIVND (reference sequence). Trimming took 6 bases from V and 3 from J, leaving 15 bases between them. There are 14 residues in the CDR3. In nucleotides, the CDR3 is TGTGCCAGTAGCCCAGGGATTAAGGACTACGAGCAGTACTTC. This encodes CASSPGIKDYEQYF.

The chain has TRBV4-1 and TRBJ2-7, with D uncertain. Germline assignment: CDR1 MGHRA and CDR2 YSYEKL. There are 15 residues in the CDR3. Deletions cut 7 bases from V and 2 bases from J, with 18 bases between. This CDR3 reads CASTLTETNTYEQYF. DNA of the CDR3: TGCGCCAGCACCCTGACGGAGACGAATACCTACGAGCAGTACTTC.

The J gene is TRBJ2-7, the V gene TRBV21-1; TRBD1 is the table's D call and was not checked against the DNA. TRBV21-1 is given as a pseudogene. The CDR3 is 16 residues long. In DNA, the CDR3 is TGTGCCAGCAGCTCCGGGGACAGGATCAGCTCCTACGAGCAGTACTTC. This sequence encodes CASSSGDRISSYEQYF.

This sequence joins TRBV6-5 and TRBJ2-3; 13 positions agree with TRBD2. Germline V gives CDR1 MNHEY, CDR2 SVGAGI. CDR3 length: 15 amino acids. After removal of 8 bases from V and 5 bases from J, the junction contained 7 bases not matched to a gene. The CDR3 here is CASSGLAGEKDTQYF. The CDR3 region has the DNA TGTGCCAGCTCTGGACTAGCGGGAGAGAAAGATACGCAGTATTTT.

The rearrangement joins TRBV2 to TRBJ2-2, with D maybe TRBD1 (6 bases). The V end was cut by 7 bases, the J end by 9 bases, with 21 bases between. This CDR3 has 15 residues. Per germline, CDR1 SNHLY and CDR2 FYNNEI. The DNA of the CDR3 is TGTGCCAGCACCTCTGGGCTGGGGGCGGTAAGGGAGCTGTTTTTT. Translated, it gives CASTSGLGAVRELFF.

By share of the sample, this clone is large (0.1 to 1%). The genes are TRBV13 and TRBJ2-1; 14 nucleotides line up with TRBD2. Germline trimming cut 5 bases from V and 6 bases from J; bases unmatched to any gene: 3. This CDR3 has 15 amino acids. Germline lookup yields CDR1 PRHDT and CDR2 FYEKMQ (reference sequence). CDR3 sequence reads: CASSRGLAGVNEQFF. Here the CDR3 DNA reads TGTGCCAGCAGCCGGGGACTAGCGGGAGTCAATGAGCAGTTCTTC.

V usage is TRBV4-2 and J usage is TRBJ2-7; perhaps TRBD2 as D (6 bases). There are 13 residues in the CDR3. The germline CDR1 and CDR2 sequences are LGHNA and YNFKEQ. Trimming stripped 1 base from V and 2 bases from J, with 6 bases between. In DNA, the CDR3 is TGTGCCAGCAGCCAAGGGGAGGCCTACGAGCAGTACTTC. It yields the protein CASSQGEAYEQYF.

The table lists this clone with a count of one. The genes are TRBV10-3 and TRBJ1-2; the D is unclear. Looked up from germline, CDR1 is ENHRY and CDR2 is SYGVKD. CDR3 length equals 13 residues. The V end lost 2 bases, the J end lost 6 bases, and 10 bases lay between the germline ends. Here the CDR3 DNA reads TGTGCCATCAGTGAGGCCGGGGTTAATGGCTACACCTTC. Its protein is CAISEAGVNGYTF.

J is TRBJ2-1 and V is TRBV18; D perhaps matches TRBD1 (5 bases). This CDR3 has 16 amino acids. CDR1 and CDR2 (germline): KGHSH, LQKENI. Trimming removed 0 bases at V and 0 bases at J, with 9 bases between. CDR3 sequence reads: CASSPPGLLSYNEQFF. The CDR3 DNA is TGTGCCAGCTCACCACCGGGGCTCCTCTCCTACAATGAGCAGTTCTTC. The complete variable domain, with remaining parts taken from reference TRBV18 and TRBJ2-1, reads NAGVMQNPRHLVRRRGQEARLRCSPMKGHSHVYWYRQLPEEGLKFMVYLQKENIIDESGMPKERFSAEFPKEGPSILRIQQVVRGDSAAYFCASSPPGLLSYNEQFFGPGTRLTVL.

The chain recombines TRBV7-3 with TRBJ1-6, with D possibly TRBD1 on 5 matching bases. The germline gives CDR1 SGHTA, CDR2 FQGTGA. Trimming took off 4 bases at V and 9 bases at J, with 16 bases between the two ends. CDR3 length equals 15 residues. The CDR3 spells CASSSSRVIGSPLHF. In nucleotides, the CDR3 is TGTGCCAGCAGCTCGAGCAGGGTGATTGGTTCACCCCTCCACTTT. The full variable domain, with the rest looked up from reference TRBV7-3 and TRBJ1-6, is GAGVSQTPSNKVTEKGKYVELRCDPISGHTALYWYRQSLGQGPEFLIYFQGTGAADDSGLPNDRFFAVRPEGSVSTLKIQRTERGDSAVYLCASSSSRVIGSPLHFGNGTRLTVT.

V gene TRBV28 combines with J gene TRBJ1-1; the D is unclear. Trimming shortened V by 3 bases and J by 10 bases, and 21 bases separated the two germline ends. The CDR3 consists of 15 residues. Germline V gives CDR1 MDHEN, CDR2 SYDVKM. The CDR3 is CASSLGGDKRGRAFF. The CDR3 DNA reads TGTGCCAGCAGTTTGGGAGGCGACAAACGGGGAAGAGCTTTCTTT.

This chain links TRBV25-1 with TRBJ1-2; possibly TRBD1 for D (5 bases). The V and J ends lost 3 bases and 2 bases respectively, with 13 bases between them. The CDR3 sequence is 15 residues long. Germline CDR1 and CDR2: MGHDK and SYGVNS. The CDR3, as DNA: TGTGCCAGCAGTGATTTGGCAGGGTCAAACTATGGCTACACCTTC. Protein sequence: CASSDLAGSNYGYTF.

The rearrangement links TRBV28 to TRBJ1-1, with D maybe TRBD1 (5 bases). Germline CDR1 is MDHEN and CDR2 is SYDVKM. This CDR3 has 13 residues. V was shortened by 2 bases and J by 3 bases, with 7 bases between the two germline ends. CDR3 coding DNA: TGTGCCAGCAGTTTAGTAGGGGACACTGAAGCTTTCTTT. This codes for CASSLVGDTEAFF.

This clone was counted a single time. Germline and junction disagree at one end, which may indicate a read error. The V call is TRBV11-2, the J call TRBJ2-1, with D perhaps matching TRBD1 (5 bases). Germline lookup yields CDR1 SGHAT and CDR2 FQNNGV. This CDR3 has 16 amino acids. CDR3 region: CASRLGATWGYNEQFF. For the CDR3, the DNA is TGTGCCAGCAGGTTAGGGGCCACTTGGGGCTACAATGAGCAGTTCTTC.

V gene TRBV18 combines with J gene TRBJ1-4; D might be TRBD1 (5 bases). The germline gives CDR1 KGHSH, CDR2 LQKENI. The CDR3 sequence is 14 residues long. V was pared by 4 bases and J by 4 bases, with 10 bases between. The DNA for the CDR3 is TGTGCCAGCTCACACGGGGCCGATAATGAAAAACTGTTTTTT. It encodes CASSHGADNEKLFF.

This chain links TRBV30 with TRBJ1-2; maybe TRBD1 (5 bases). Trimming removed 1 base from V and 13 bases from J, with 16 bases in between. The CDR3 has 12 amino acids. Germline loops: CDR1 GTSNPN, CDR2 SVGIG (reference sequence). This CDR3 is CAWSEGQGASTF. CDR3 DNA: TGTGCCTGGAGTGAGGGCCAGGGAGCATCCACCTTC.

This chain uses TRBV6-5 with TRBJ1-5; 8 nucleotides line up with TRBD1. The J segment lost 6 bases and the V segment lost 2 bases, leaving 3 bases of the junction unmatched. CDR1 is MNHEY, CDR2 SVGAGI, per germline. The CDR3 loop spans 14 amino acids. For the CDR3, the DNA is TGTGCCAGCAGTTACACAGGGGGTGGTCAGCCCCAGCATTTT. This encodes CASSYTGGGQPQHF.